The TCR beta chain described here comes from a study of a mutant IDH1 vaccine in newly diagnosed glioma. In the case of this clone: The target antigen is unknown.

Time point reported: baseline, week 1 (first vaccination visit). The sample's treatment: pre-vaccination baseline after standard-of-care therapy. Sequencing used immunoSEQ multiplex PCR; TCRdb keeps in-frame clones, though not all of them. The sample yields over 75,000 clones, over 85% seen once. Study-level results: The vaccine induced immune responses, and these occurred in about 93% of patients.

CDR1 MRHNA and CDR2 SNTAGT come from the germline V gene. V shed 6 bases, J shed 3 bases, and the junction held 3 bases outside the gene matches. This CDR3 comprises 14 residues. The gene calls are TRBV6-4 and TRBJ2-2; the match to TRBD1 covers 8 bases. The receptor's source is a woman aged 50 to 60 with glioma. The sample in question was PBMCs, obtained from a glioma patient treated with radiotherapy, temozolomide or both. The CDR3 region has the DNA TGTGCCAGCAGAAGACAGGGGTACACCGGGGAGCTGTTTTTT. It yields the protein CASRRQGYTGELFF.